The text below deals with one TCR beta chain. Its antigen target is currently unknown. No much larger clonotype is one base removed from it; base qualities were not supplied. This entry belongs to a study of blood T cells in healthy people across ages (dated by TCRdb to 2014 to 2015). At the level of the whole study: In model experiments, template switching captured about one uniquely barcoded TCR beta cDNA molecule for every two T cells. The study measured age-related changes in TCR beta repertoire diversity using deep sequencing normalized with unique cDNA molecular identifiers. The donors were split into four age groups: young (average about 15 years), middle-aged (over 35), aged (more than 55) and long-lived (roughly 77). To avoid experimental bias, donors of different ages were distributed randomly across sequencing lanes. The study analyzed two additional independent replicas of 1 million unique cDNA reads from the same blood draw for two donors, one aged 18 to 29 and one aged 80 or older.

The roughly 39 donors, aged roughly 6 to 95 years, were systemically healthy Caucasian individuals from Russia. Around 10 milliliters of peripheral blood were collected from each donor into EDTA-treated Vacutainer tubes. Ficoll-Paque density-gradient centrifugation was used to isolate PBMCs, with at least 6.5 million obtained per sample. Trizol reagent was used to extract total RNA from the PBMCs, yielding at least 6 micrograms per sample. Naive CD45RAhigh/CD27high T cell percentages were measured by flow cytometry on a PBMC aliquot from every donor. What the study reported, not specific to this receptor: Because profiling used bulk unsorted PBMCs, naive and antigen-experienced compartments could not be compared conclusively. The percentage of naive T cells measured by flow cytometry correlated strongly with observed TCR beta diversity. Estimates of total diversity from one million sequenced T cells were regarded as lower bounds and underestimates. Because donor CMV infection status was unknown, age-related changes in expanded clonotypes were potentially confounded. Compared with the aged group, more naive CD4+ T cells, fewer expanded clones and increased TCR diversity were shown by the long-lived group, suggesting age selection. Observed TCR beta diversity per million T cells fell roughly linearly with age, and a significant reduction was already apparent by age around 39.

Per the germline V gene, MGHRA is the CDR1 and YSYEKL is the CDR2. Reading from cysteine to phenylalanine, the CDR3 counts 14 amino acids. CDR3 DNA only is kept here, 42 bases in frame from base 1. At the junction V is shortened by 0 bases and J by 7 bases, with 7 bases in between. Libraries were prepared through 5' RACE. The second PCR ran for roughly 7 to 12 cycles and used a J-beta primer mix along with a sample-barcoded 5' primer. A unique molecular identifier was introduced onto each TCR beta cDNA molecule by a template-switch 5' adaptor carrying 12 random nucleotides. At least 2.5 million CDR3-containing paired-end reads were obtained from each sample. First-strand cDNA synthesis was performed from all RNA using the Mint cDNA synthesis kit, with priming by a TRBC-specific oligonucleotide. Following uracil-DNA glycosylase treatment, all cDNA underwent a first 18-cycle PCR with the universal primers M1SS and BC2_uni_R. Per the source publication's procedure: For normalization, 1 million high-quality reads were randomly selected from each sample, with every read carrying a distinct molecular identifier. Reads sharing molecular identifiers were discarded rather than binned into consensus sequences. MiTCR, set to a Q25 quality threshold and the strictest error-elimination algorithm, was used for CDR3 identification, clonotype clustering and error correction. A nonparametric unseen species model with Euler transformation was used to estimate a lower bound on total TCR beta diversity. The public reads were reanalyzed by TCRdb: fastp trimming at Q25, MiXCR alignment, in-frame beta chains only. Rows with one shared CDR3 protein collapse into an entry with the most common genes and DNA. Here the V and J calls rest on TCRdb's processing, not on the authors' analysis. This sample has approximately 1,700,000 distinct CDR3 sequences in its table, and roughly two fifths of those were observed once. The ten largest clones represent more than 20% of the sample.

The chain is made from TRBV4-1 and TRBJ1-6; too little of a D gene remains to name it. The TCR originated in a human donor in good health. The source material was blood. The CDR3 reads CASSQDHTNSPLHF. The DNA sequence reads TGCGCCAGCAGCCAAGATCACACCAATTCACCCCTCCACTTT.